This TCR beta chain is from a study of vaccination and CD4 T cells after COVID-19. Study overall: Collection of post-vaccine samples followed dose two by a median about 72 days, spanning a range of 14 to 241.

V was clipped by 6 bases and J by 3 bases, with 5 bases between them. Germline CDR1 reads KGHDR; CDR2 reads SFDVKD. This CDR3 spans 12 amino acids. Concerning this clonotype itself: Its target is not known.

Sequenced with the Oncomine TCR Beta short-read assay was DNA taken from cultured CD4+ T cells. TCRdb redid the calling of the PCR reads with MiXCR, one entry per CDR3 protein. The top ten clones hold 9% to 15% of a sample with roughly 16,000 distinct CDR3 sequences, about 48% of them seen once. The treatment denotes: roughly 11-day PBMC culture with coronavirus spike peptide pools or control peptides (ViraFEST assay). This chain links TRBV24-1 with TRBJ1-5, with D uncertain. The receptor's source is a human donor who had recovered from COVID-19. Material for sequencing was CD4+ T cells from blood, cultured in vitro. The CDR3 nucleotides read TGTGCCACCAGTAGCTACAATCAGCCCCAGCATTTT. Translated: CATSSYNQPQHF.